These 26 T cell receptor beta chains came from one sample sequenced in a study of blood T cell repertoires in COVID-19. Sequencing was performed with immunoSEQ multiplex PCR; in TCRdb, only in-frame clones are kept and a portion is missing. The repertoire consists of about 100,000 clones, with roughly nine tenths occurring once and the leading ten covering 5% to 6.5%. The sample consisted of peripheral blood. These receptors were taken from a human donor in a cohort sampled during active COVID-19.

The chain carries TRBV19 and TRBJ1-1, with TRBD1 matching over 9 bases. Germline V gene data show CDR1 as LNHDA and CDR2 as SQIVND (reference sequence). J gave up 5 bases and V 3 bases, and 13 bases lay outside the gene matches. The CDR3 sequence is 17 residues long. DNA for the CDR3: TGTGCCAGTAGTATCCTAGGGCGGGGGACAGGGAATACTGAAGCTTTCTTT. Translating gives CASSILGRGTGNTEAFF. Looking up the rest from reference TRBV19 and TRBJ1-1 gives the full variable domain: DGGITQSPKYLFRKEGQNVTLSCEQNLNHDAMYWYRQDPGQGLRLIYYSQIVNDFQKGDIAEGYSVSREKKESFPLTVTSAQKNPTAFYLCASSILGRGTGNTEAFFGQGTRLTVV.

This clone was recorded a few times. The CDR3 sequence is CASRRGTEAFF. In nucleotides, the CDR3 is TGTGCCAGCAGAAGGGGCACTGAAGCTTTCTTT. The chain recombines TRBV6-5 with TRBJ1-1; weak D call: TRBD1 (5 bases). The CDR3 is made up of 11 amino acids. Per the germline V gene, CDR1 is MNHEY and CDR2 is SVGAGI. Trimming cost V 6 bases and J 4 bases, with 6 bases left between them.

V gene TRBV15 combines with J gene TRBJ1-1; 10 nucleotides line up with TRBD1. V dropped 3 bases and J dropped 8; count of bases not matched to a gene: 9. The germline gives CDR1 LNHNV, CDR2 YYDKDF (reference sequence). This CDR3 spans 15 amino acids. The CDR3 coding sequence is TGTGCCACCAGCAGTAGGACAGGGGGGTTGGGAGAAGCTTTCTTT. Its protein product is CATSSRTGGLGEAFF.

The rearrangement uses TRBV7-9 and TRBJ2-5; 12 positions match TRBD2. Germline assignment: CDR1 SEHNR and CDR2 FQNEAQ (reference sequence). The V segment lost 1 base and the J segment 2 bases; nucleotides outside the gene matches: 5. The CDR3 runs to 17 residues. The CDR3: CASSLGLAGVEQETQYF. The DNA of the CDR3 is TGTGCCAGCAGCTTAGGACTAGCGGGAGTGGAACAAGAGACCCAGTACTTC.

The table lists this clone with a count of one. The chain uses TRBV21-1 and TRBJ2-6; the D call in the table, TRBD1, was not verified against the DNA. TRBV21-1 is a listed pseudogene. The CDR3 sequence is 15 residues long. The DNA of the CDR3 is TGTGCCAGCCGACACCTTAGCTCTGGGGCCAACGTCCTGACTTTC. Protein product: CASRHLSSGANVLTF.

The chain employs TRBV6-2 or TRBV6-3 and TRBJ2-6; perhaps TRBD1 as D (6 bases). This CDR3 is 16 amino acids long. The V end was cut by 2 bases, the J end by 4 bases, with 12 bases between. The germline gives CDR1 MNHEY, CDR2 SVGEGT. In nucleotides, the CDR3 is TGTGCCAGCAGTTACACACAGGGTTCGGGGGCCAACGTCCTGACTTTC. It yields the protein CASSYTQGSGANVLTF.

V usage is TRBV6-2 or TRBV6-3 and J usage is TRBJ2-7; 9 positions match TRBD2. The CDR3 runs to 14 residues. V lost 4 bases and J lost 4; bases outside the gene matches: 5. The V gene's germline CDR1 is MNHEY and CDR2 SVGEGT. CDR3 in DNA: TGTGCCAGCAGTTTAGCGGGAGATGCGTACGAGCAGTACTTC. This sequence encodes CASSLAGDAYEQYF.

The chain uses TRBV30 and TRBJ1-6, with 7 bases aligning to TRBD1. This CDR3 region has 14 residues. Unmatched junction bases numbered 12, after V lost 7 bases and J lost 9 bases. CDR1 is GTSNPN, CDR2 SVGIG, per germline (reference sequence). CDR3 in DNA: TGTGCCTTCGCCGGGACAGTTTATTCTTCACCCCTCCACTTT. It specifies CAFAGTVYSSPLHF.

In nucleotides, the CDR3 is TGTGCCAGCAGCCCCCAAACCACTAGCGGGAGGCTTCGCGCCTCCTACAATGAGCAGTTCTTC. It yields the protein CASSPQTTSGRLRASYNEQFF. The chain recombines TRBV4-2 with TRBJ2-1; 12 nucleotides align to TRBD2. CDR3 length: 21 residues. Trimming took 4 bases from V and 0 from J; bases not matched to a gene: 16. Germline V gene lookup returns CDR1 LGHNA and CDR2 YNFKEQ.

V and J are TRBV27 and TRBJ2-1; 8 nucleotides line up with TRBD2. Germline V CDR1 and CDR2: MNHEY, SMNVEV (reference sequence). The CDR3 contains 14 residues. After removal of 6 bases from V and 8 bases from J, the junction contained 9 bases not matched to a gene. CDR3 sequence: CASRGAGVVDEQFF. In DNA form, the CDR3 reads TGTGCCAGCAGGGGAGCGGGAGTGGTCGATGAGCAGTTCTTC.

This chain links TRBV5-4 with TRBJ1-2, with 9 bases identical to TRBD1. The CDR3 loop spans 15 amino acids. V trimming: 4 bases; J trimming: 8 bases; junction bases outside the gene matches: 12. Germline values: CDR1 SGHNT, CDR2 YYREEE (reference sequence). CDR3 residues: CASSPVGQGLRGYTF. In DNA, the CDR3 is TGTGCCAGCAGCCCAGTGGGACAGGGACTTCGAGGCTACACCTTC.

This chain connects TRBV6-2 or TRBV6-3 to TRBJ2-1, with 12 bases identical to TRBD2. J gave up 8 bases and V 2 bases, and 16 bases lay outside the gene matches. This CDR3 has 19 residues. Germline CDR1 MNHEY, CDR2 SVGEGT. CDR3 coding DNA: TGTGCCAGCAGTTACGTTCTAGCGGGAGGGCCAAAAACAATCGATGAGCAGTTCTTC. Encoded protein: CASSYVLAGGPKTIDEQFF.

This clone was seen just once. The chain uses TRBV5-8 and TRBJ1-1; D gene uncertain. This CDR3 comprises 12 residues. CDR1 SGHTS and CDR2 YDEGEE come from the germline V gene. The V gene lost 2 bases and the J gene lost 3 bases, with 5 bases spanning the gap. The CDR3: CASSFGDTEAFF. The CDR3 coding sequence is TGTGCCAGCAGCTTCGGAGACACTGAAGCTTTCTTT.

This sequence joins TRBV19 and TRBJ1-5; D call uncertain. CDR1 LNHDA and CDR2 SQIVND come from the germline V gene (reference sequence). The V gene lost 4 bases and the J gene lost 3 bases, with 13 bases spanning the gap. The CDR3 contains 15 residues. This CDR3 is CASSTGASLNQPQHF. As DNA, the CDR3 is TGTGCCAGTAGTACGGGAGCCAGCCTCAATCAGCCCCAGCATTTT. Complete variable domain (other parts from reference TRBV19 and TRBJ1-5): DGGITQSPKYLFRKEGQNVTLSCEQNLNHDAMYWYRQDPGQGLRLIYYSQIVNDFQKGDIAEGYSVSREKKESFPLTVTSAQKNPTAFYLCASSTGASLNQPQHFGDGTRLSIL.

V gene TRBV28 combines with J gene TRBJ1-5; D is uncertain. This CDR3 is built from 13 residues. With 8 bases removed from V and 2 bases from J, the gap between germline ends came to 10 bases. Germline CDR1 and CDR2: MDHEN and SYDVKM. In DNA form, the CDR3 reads TGTGCCAGCGAATCTAGTGGCAATCAGCCCCAGCATTTT. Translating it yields CASESSGNQPQHF.

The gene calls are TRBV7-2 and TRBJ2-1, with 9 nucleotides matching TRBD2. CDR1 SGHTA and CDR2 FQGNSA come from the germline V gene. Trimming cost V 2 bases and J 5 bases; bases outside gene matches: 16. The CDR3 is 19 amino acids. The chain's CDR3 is CASSLRGAREGRGDNEQFF. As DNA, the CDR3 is TGTGCCAGCAGCTTAAGGGGTGCGCGGGAGGGGCGAGGGGACAATGAGCAGTTCTTC.

The CDR3 nucleotides read TGCGCCAGCAGCCAAGAAACGAGGGATGGGACTGAAGCTTTCTTT. It is translated as CASSQETRDGTEAFF. The V call is TRBV4-3, the J call TRBJ1-1; no clear D. The CDR3 spans 15 residues. The germline V and J ends were trimmed by 0 bases and 5 bases, with 13 bases remaining between them. The germline V gene encodes CDR1 LGHNA and CDR2 YSLEER.

CDR3 sequence reads: CASSLGGSGEKLFF. CDR3 sequence (DNA): TGCGCCAGCAGCCTGGGAGGCAGCGGGGAAAAACTGTTTTTT. The chain couples TRBV5-1 to TRBJ1-4; D not certain. Germline loops: CDR1 SGHRS, CDR2 YFSETQ. The CDR3 is 14 amino acids. V gave up 4 bases and J gave up 8 bases, with 15 bases separating them.

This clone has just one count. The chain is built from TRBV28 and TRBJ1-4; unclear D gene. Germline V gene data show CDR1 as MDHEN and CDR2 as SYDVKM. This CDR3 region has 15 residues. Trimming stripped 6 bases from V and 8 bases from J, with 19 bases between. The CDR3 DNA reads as TGTGCCAGCAGCACTTGGGAGGGTATGCAAGAAAAACTGTTTTTT. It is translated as CASSTWEGMQEKLFF.

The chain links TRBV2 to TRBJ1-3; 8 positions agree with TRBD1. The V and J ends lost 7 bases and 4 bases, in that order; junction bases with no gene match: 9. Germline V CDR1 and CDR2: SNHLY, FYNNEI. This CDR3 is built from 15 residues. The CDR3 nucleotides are TGTGCCAGCATGAGACAGGGGCTTGCAGGAAACACCATATATTTT. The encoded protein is CASMRQGLAGNTIYF.

This chain's CDR3 is CASGGQGREKLFF. Here the CDR3 DNA reads TGTGCCAGCGGGGGACAGGGAAGGGAAAAACTGTTTTTT. The chain has TRBV12-3 or TRBV12-4 and TRBJ1-4, with TRBD1 matching over 9 bases. V lost 8 bases, J lost 8 bases, and 6 bases stayed unmatched. The CDR3 totals 13 residues.

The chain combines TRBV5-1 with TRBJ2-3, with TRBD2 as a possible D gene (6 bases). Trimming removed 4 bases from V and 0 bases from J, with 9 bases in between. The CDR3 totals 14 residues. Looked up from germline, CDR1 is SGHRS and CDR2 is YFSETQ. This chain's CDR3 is CASSRGTSTDTQYF. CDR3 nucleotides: TGCGCCAGCAGCCGGGGGACTAGCACAGATACGCAGTATTTT. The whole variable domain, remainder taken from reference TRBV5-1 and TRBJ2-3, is KAGVTQTPRYLIKTRGQQVTLSCSPISGHRSVSWYQQTPGQGLQFLFEYFSETQRNKGNFPGRFSGRQFSNSRSEMNVSTLELGDSALYLCASSRGTSTDTQYFGPGTRLTVL.

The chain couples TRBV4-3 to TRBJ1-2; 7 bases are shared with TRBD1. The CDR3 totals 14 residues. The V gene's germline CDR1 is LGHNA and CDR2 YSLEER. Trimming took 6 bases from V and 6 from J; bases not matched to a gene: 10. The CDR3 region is CASRADGTVDGYTF. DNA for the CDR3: TGCGCCAGCAGGGCAGACGGGACAGTGGATGGCTACACCTTC.

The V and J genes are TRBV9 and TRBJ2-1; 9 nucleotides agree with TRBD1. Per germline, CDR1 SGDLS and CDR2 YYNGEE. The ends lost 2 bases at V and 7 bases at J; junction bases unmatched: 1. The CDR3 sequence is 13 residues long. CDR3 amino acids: CASSVGQGNEQFF. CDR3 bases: TGTGCCAGCAGCGTCGGACAGGGGAATGAGCAGTTCTTC.

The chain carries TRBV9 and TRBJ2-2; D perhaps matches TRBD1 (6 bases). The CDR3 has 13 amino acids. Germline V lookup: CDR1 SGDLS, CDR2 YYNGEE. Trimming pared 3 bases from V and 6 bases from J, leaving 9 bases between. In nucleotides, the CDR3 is TGTGCCAGCAGCGCACAGGGAGCCGGGGAGCTGTTTTTT. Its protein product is CASSAQGAGELFF.

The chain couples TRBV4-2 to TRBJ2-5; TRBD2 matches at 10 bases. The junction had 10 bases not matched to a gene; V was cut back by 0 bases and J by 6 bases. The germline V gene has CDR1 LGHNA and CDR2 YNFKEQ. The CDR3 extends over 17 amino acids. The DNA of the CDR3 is TGTGCCAGCAGCCAAGAGACTAGCGGGTATTCTTGGAAGACCCAGTACTTC. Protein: CASSQETSGYSWKTQYF.